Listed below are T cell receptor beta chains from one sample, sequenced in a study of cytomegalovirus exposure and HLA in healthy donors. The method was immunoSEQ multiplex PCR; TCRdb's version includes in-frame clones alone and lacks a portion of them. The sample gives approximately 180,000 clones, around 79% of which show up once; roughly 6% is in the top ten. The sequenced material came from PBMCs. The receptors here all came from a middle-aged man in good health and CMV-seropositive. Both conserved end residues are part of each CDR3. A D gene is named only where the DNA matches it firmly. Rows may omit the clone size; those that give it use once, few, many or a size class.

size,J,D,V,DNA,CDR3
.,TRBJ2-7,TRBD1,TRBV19,TGTGCCAGTAGTCCCCAGGGGGCGCGGCGCGACGAGCAGTACTTC,CASSPQGARRDEQYF
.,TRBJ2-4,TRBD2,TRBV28,TGTGCCAGCAGCTCCAGCGGGAGTAGCAAAAACATTCAGTACTTC,CASSSSGSSKNIQYF
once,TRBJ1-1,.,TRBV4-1,TGCGCCAGCAGCCAAGATAGGGCAGGGTACGCTTTCTTT,CASSQDRAGYAFF
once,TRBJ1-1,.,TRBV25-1,TGTGCCAGCAGCGTGGCTTTCACAGGACACACTGAAGCTTTCTTT,CASSVAFTGHTEAFF
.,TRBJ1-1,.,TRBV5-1,TGCGCCAGCAGCTTTAGGCCCCCGGGGAGTGAAGCTTTCTTT,CASSFRPPGSEAFF
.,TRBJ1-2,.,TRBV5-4,TGTGCCAGCACCATTAGTTGGGGGCAGGGTGGCTACACCTTC,CASTISWGQGGYTF
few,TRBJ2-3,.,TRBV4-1,TGCGCCAGCAGCCCGGCGGCTAGCGGCACAGATACGCAGTATTTT,CASSPAASGTDTQYF
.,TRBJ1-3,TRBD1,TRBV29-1,TGCAGCGTGAGACAGGGGGCTGGAAACACCATATATTTT,CSVRQGAGNTIYF
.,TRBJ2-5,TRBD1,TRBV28,TGTGCCAGCAGCACCGACAGGGTAAAAGAGACCCAGTACTTC,CASSTDRVKETQYF
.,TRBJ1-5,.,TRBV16,TGTGCCAGCAGCCAATCGAGAGTCGAGAATCAGCCCCAGCATTTT,CASSQSRVENQPQHF
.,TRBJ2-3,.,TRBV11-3,TGTGCCAGCAGCTTGTCAGGCCGCACAGATACGCAGTATTTT,CASSLSGRTDTQYF
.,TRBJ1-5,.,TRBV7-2,TGTGCCAGCAGCTTACGAACGGGAGGTGATCAGCCCCAGCATTTT,CASSLRTGGDQPQHF
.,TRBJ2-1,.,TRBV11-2,TGTGCCAGCAGCCGGGACCAGGGGGAGCAGTTCTTC,CASSRDQGEQFF
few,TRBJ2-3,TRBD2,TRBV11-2,TGTGCCAGCAGCTTAGTTCGAAGAGCGGGAGGGCCGAGGGATACGCAGTATTTT,CASSLVRRAGGPRDTQYF
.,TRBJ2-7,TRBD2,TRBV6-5,TGTGCCAGCAGCCCGACTAGCGGCAACTACGAGCAGTACTTC,CASSPTSGNYEQYF
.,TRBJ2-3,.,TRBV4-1,TGCGCCAGCAGCCAAGTCCCTACTTCCGGGTCGCGCACAGATACGCAGTATTTT,CASSQVPTSGSRTDTQYF
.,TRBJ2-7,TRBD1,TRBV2,TGTGCCAGCAGTATTGACAGGGGGTGGGAGCAGTACTTC,CASSIDRGWEQYF
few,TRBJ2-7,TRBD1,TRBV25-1,TGTGCCAGCAGTGACAGGGGGCGCCTCGAGCAGTACTTC,CASSDRGRLEQYF
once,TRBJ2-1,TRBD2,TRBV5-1,TGCGCCAGCAGCTTGGTGGGACGCGGGAGCATGGATGAGCAGTTCTTC,CASSLVGRGSMDEQFF
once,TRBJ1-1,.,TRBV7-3,TGTGCCAGCAGCTTACAGGGCTTGAACACTGAAGCTTTCTTT,CASSLQGLNTEAFF
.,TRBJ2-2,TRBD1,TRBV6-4,TGTGCCAGCAGGGGCAGGGGGCGCGTATTTACCGGGGAGCTGTTTTTT,CASRGRGRVFTGELFF
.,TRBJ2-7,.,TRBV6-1,TGTGCCAGCAGTGAAGCCTCTATCGGGTACGAGCAGTACTTC,CASSEASIGYEQYF
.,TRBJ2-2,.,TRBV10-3,TGTGCCATCGGGGAGGTCAACCTCGGCACCGGGGAGCTGTTTTTT,CAIGEVNLGTGELFF
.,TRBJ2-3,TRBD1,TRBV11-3,TGTGCCAGCAGCCTAAACAGGGGGACCGGCCCAGATACGCAGTATTTT,CASSLNRGTGPDTQYF
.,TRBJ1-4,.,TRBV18,TGTGCCAGCTCACCACAGGGGTTCGCTGAAAAACTGTTTTTT,CASSPQGFAEKLFF
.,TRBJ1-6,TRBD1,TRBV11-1,TGTGCCAGCAGAAGGGACAGCCTCAATTCACCCCTCCACTTT,CASRRDSLNSPLHF
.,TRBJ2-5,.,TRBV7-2,TGTGCCAGCAGCTTAGTGGCCAGACAAGAGACCCAGTACTTC,CASSLVARQETQYF
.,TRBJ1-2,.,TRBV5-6,TGTGCCAGCAGCTTTATTGACAGCTCCATCATCTATGGCTACACCTTC,CASSFIDSSIIYGYTF
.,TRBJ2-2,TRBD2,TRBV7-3,TGTGCCAGCAGCTTAACGGGCGGGAGGCTTGGAACCGGGGAGCTGTTTTTT,CASSLTGGRLGTGELFF
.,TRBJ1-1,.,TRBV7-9,TGTGCCAGCAGCTTAGGCGGCAGGGGCACTGAAGCTTTCTTT,CASSLGGRGTEAFF
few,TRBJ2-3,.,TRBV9,TGTGCCAGCAGCCCAGGTGGGGGCGATTTCCCAGATACGCAGTATTTT,CASSPGGGDFPDTQYF
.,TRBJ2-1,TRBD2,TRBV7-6,TGTGCCAGCAGCTTAGAGGGTAGCGGGAGAGGTGAGCAGTTCTTC,CASSLEGSGRGEQFF
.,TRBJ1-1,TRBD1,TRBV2,TGTGCCAGACGACAGGGGAACACTGAAGCTTTCTTT,CARRQGNTEAFF
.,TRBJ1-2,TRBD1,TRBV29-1,TGCAGCGCAGGGACAGCAAACTATGGCTACACCTTC,CSAGTANYGYTF
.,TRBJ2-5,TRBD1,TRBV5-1,TGCGCCAGCAGCCTCCCCCCGGGACAGCAAGAGACCCAGTACTTC,CASSLPPGQQETQYF
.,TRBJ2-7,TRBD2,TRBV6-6,TGTGCCAGCAGGAAACCAAGCGGGGAGACCACCGAGCAGTACTTC,CASRKPSGETTEQYF
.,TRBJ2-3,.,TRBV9,TGTGCCAGCAGCGAGATACAGGGAGGCACAGATACGCAGTATTTT,CASSEIQGGTDTQYF
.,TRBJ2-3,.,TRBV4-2,TGTGCCAGCAGCCAAGACAGGGAAGATCGCACAGATACGCAGTATTTT,CASSQDREDRTDTQYF
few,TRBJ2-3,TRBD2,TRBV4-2,TGTGCCAGCAGCCAAGATACCCGGTCGGAAGCGGGAGCCACAGATACGCAGTATTTT,CASSQDTRSEAGATDTQYF
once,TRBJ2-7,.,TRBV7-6,TGTGCCAGCAGCTTGGGTAGCGGAACCTACGAGCAGTACTTC,CASSLGSGTYEQYF
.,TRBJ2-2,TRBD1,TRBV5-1,TGCGCCAGCAGCCTGGACGGGACAGGGGGCAACACCGGGCAGCTGTTTTTT,CASSLDGTGGNTGQLFF
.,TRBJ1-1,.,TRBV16,TGTGCCAGCAGCCAAGGGCACGCCCGGGGAACTGAAGCTTTCTTT,CASSQGHARGTEAFF
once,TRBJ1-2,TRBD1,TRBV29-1,TGCAGCGTTGAACCGACAGGGTCCGGCTACACCTTC,CSVEPTGSGYTF
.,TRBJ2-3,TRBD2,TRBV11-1,TGTGCCAGCAGCTTTAAACTAGCGGGAGAGGCAGATACGCAGTATTTT,CASSFKLAGEADTQYF
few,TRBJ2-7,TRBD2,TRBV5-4,TGTGCCAGCAGCCTGTGGACTAGCGGGGACTCCTACGAGCAGTACTTC,CASSLWTSGDSYEQYF
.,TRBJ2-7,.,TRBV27,TGTGCCAGCAAGGAGGAGCCGTTTAGCTCCTACGAGCAGTACTTC,CASKEEPFSSYEQYF
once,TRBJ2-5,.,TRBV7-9,TGTGCGATCGGGGGGCGCACGGAGACCCAGTACTTC,CAIGGRTETQYF
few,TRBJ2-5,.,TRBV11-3,TGTGCCAGCACCGGGGTGGCGGTCGAGACCCAGTACTTC,CASTGVAVETQYF
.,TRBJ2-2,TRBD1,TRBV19,TGTGCCAGTAGTATACAGACAGGGGTGGACACCGGGGAGCTGTTTTTT,CASSIQTGVDTGELFF
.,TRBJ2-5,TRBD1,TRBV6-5,TGTGCCAGCAGCCCCGGGACAGAACAAGAGACCCAGTACTTC,CASSPGTEQETQYF
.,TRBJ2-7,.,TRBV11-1,TGTGCCAGCAGCTTCCAGGGGTTCGAGCAGTACTTC,CASSFQGFEQYF
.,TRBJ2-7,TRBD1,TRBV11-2,TGTGCCAGCAGCTATGGGACAGGGAATCTCTACGAGCAGTACTTC,CASSYGTGNLYEQYF
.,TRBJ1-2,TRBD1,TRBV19,TGTGCCAGTAGTATAGCGGACAGGACTTACTATGGCTACACCTTC,CASSIADRTYYGYTF
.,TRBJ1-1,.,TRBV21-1,TGTGCCAGCACGGACAGGCTCCGAGGCGAGAACACTGAAGCTTTCTTT,CASTDRLRGENTEAFF
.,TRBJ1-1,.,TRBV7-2,TGTGCCAGCAGCTTAGGGGGAGGGGTGGGCACTGAAGCTTTCTTT,CASSLGGGVGTEAFF
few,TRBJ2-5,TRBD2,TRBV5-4,TGTGCCAGCAGCCCCGGTGGTAGCGGGACCCAGGAGACCCAGTACTTC,CASSPGGSGTQETQYF
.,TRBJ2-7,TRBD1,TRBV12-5,TGTGCTAGTGCCCGGGACAGGGGGATTGACGAGCAGTACTTC,CASARDRGIDEQYF
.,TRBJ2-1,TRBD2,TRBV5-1,TGCGCCAGCAGCGATCGTGGGGCTAGCGGGAGTCTCTACAATGAGCAGTTCTTC,CASSDRGASGSLYNEQFF
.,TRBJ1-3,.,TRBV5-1,TGCGCCAGCAGCCCGAGGACTGACTCTGGAAACACCATATATTTT,CASSPRTDSGNTIYF